A selection of T cell receptor beta chains follows, all from one sample in a study of T cell responses to AZD1222 COVID-19 vaccine. Clones were sequenced by immunoSEQ multiplex PCR, and TCRdb holds only the in-frame ones, with some missing. The sample shows about 120,000 clones, under 85% of them seen only once. The sequencing used peripheral blood, collected on day 0 of AZD1222 vaccination. The receptors come from an adult in good health. CDR3s include the opening cysteine and the closing phenylalanine or tryptophan. Fields, in order: clone size, D gene, V gene, J gene, CDR3 protein, CDR3 DNA. A D gene is named only where the DNA matches it firmly. Size values are once, few and many counts, or a class for expanded clones, and some rows have none.

-	-	TRBV24-1	TRBJ2-3	CATSDYRTDTQYF	TGTGCCACCAGTGATTACAGGACAGATACGCAGTATTTT
-	TRBD1	TRBV7-9	TRBJ1-1	CASSLPGGNTEAFF	TGTGCCAGCAGCTTACCAGGGGGGAACACTGAAGCTTTCTTT
-	-	TRBV28	TRBJ2-4	CASSPSGEFEKNIQYF	TGTGCCAGCAGCCCCAGTGGGGAGTTTGAAAAAAACATTCAGTACTTC
-	-	TRBV5-8	TRBJ1-1	CASSLVLGTEAFF	TGTGCCAGCAGCTTGGTTTTGGGAACTGAAGCTTTCTTT
-	TRBD1	TRBV16	TRBJ1-5	CASSKRDRDGQPQHF	TGTGCCAGCAGCAAGCGGGACAGGGACGGTCAGCCCCAGCATTTT
once	TRBD2	TRBV3-1/TRBV3-2	TRBJ2-1	CASSHPAGVSGTNNEQFF	TGTGCCAGCAGCCATCCAGCTGGGGTTAGCGGGACTAACAATGAGCAGTTCTTC
once	-	TRBV5-4	TRBJ2-3	CASSFGGGRSTDTQYF	TGTGCCAGCAGCTTTGGGGGCGGGCGGAGCACAGATACGCAGTATTTT
-	TRBD2	TRBV7-6	TRBJ2-1	CASSGGVAGAYNEQFF	TGTGCCAGCAGCGGGGGAGTAGCGGGGGCCTACAATGAGCAGTTCTTC
few	TRBD1	TRBV2	TRBJ1-1	CASSGDRGMNTEAFF	TGTGCCAGCAGTGGGGACAGGGGGATGAACACTGAAGCTTTCTTT
-	-	TRBV18	TRBJ2-7	CASSRRDFSSYEQYF	TGTGCCAGCTCACGACGGGACTTTAGCTCCTACGAGCAGTACTTC
-	-	TRBV19	TRBJ1-3	CARRAFWGTGNTIYF	TGTGCCAGGCGGGCCTTCTGGGGGACTGGAAACACCATATATTTT
-	TRBD1	TRBV2	TRBJ1-1	CASLGGQGNPEAFF	TGTGCCAGCCTCGGAGGACAGGGGAACCCTGAAGCTTTCTTT
-	TRBD1	TRBV3-1/TRBV3-2	TRBJ1-1	CASSLSQGANEAFF	TGTGCCAGCAGCCTCTCACAGGGGGCCAATGAAGCTTTCTTT
-	-	TRBV18	TRBJ1-5	CASSPGPNQPQHF	TGTGCCAGCTCACCTGGACCGAATCAGCCCCAGCATTTT
-	-	TRBV24-1	TRBJ2-3	CATSEPADALDTQYF	TGTGCCACCAGTGAACCCGCGGACGCTCTGGATACGCAGTATTTT
few	-	TRBV7-2	TRBJ2-7	CASSLGGGGHPYEQYF	TGTGCCAGCAGCTTAGGAGGAGGGGGTCATCCCTACGAGCAGTACTTC
-	TRBD2	TRBV5-4	TRBJ2-1	CASSSTSGGSYNEQFF	TGTGCCAGCAGCTCCACTAGCGGGGGCTCCTACAATGAGCAGTTCTTC
few	-	TRBV19	TRBJ2-1	CASSARAGNEQFF	TGTGCCAGTAGTGCCAGGGCGGGGAATGAGCAGTTCTTC
-	-	TRBV19	TRBJ1-2	CASNLDTRGYGYTF	TGTGCCAGTAACCTCGATACCAGGGGCTATGGCTACACCTTC
-	-	TRBV28	TRBJ1-2	CASRLPLGGYTF	TGTGCCAGCAGGCTCCCCCTTGGGGGCTACACCTTC
-	TRBD1	TRBV11-2	TRBJ2-7	CASSLDRNRGEQYF	TGTGCCAGCAGCTTAGATAGAAACAGGGGCGAGCAGTACTTC
-	-	TRBV28	TRBJ2-5	CASRNAQAGETQYF	TGTGCCAGCAGGAATGCCCAGGCCGGAGAGACCCAGTACTTC
-	TRBD1	TRBV5-3	TRBJ1-5	CARSSMDRAQIYSNQPQHF	TGTGCCAGAAGCTCCATGGACAGGGCCCAAATTTATAGCAATCAGCCCCAGCATTTT
once	-	TRBV28	TRBJ1-3	CASSFGPSGNTIYF	TGTGCCAGCAGCTTTGGGCCGAGTGGAAACACCATATATTTT
-	-	TRBV15	TRBJ1-5	CATSKTVAQPQHF	TGTGCCACCAGCAAGACGGTCGCTCAGCCCCAGCATTTT
-	-	TRBV6-5	TRBJ1-1	CASSTTGTEAFF	TGTGCCAGCAGTACCACAGGGACTGAAGCTTTCTTT
-	-	TRBV14	TRBJ2-7	CASSQERRRQYF	TGTGCCAGCAGCCAAGAACGGAGGCGGCAGTACTTC
-	-	TRBV21-1	TRBJ2-7	CASSMDRAVEQYF	TGTGCCAGCAGCATGGACAGGGCCGTCGAGCAGTACTTC
-	TRBD1	TRBV3-1/TRBV3-2	TRBJ2-7	CASSLRDSDYEQYF	TGTGCCAGCAGCCTCCGGGACAGCGACTACGAGCAGTACTTC
-	TRBD1	TRBV10-3	TRBJ1-5	CAISRQGSNQPQHF	TGTGCCATCAGCCGACAGGGTTCGAATCAGCCCCAGCATTTT
-	TRBD2	TRBV10-3	TRBJ2-3	CAISDTGTSLTDTQYF	TGTGCCATCAGTGATACCGGGACTAGTCTCACAGATACGCAGTATTTT
-	-	TRBV3-1/TRBV3-2	TRBJ1-4	CASSLSPGTLFF	TGTGCCAGCAGCCTCTCCCCGGGTACCCTGTTTTTT
-	-	TRBV27	TRBJ2-1	CASSLSPGVGEQFF	TGTGCCAGCAGTTTATCGCCAGGGGTCGGCGAGCAGTTCTTC
once	-	TRBV25-1	TRBJ2-5	CASSETGRASGTQYF	TGTGCCAGCAGTGAAACTGGTAGGGCCTCGGGGACCCAGTACTTC
-	-	TRBV27	TRBJ1-1	CASSSLRGPEAFF	TGTGCCAGCAGTTCCCTCAGGGGCCCGGAAGCTTTCTTT